These 21 T cell receptor beta chains share one sample of origin, sequenced in a study of cytomegalovirus exposure and HLA in healthy donors. Primers included in the PCR were 60 Vbeta and 13 Jbeta primers. Clones were sequenced by immunoSEQ multiplex PCR, and TCRdb holds only the in-frame ones, with some missing. The table lists some 170,000 clones, about 80% of them singletons, with 1.3% in the top ten. The specimen was PBMCs. Source of these receptors: a woman between 50 and 59 years old in good health and CMV-seronegative.

CDR3 DNA: TGTGCCAGCAGCTCGCGACAGGGAGGAGGGGAGCAGTACTTC. Its protein is CASSSRQGGGEQYF. The chain has TRBV4-2 and TRBJ2-7, with D possibly TRBD1 on 7 matching bases. V lost 5 bases, J lost 7 bases, and 18 bases lay in between. CDR1 LGHNA and CDR2 YNFKEQ come from the germline V gene. CDR3 length: 14 residues.

The chain recombines TRBV28 with TRBJ1-2; 8 nucleotides agree with TRBD1. This CDR3 is built from 14 residues. In germline, CDR1 is MDHEN, CDR2 SYDVKM. Germline trimming cut 10 bases from V and 6 bases from J; bases unmatched to any gene: 13. CDR3 region: CAILPGDRSHGYTF. Here the CDR3 DNA reads TGTGCCATCCTCCCCGGGGACAGGAGTCATGGCTACACCTTC.

The V call is TRBV19, the J call TRBJ2-2; D perhaps matches TRBD2 (5 bases). The CDR3 consists of 14 residues. The germline gives CDR1 LNHDA, CDR2 SQIVND (reference sequence). V shed 6 bases and J shed 6 bases, with 14 bases lying between them. CDR3 nucleotide sequence: TGTGCCAGTAGCGGGATTAGGTTCGCCGGGGAGCTGTTTTTT. Translated: CASSGIRFAGELFF.

This clone was counted a single time. J is TRBJ1-2 and V is TRBV18; 8 bases agree with TRBD1. V dropped 3 bases and J dropped 4; count of bases not matched to a gene: 7. CDR1 KGHSH and CDR2 LQKENI come from the germline V gene. The CDR3 is made up of 15 amino acids. The CDR3 region has the DNA TGTGCCAGCTCACCTTATCAGGGGGCGTCCTATGGCTACACCTTC. It translates to CASSPYQGASYGYTF.

V usage is TRBV6-1 and J usage is TRBJ1-5; D is uncertain. Germline values: CDR1 MNHNS, CDR2 SASEGT. The CDR3 totals 15 residues. The V gene lost 9 bases and the J gene lost 2 bases, with 17 bases spanning the gap. CDR3 in DNA: TGTGCCAGTCTAATGTCTCGGAGTGGCAATCAGCCCCAGCATTTT. The encoded protein is CASLMSRSGNQPQHF.

As DNA, the CDR3 is TGTGCCAGCAGTATGGACAGGGGGCGCGTGTACGAGCAGTACTTC. It yields the protein CASSMDRGRVYEQYF. The chain carries TRBV6-5 and TRBJ2-7; TRBD1 agrees at 11 bases. This CDR3 is 15 amino acids long. Trimming at V came to 5 bases and at J to 4 bases, leaving 7 bases not matched to a gene. Germline CDR1 reads MNHEY; CDR2 reads SVGAGI.

The rearrangement links TRBV28 to TRBJ1-5; D is unclear. Trimming took off 8 bases at V and 7 bases at J, with 12 bases between the two ends. In germline, CDR1 is MDHEN, CDR2 SYDVKM. The CDR3 has 12 amino acids. The CDR3 DNA reads as TGTGCCAGCGGAGATAGAAGCCAGCCCCAGCATTTT. Translated, it gives CASGDRSQPQHF.

This clone was counted a single time. The CDR3 here is CASSLDLWGQGGKNIQYF. Written as DNA, the CDR3 is TGTGCCAGCAGCTTAGATCTCTGGGGGCAGGGCGGCAAAAACATTCAGTACTTC. The V gene is TRBV7-6, the J gene TRBJ2-4, with a tentative D call TRBD1 (6 bases). Trimming pared 1 base from V and 3 bases from J, leaving 19 bases between. The V gene's germline CDR1 is SGHVS and CDR2 FNYEAQ. The CDR3 is 18 residues long.

This clone has just a few counts. The V gene is TRBV7-9, the J gene TRBJ2-7; 9 nucleotides align to TRBD2. The CDR3 consists of 16 residues. The V gene's germline CDR1 is SEHNR and CDR2 FQNEAQ (reference sequence). The trim removed 2 bases at V and 2 bases at J, leaving 7 bases unmatched. For the CDR3, the DNA is TGTGCCAGCAGCTTAATGACGGCGGGAGGGACCTACGAGCAGTACTTC. Its translation: CASSLMTAGGTYEQYF.

The CDR3 loop is CASIRGFIDYNEQFF. CDR3 nucleotides: TGTGCCAGCATCCGGGGGTTCATTGATTACAATGAGCAGTTCTTC. The genes are TRBV2 and TRBJ2-1; TRBD2 is a possible D gene (6 bases). Germline V CDR1 and CDR2: SNHLY, FYNNEI. V shed 7 bases and J shed 4 bases, with 17 bases lying between them. The CDR3 is made up of 15 amino acids.

The genes are TRBV19 and TRBJ1-1; 9 bases agree with TRBD1. From germline, CDR1 is LNHDA and CDR2 SQIVND (reference sequence). The CDR3 runs to 14 residues. Trimming removed 5 bases from V and 4 bases from J; junction bases left unmatched: 5. The CDR3 DNA sequence: TGTGCCAGTAGTGACAACAGGGGGCTCACTGAAGCTTTCTTT. Protein: CASSDNRGLTEAFF.

CDR3 amino acids: CASTGQGYSPLHF. In DNA, the CDR3 is TGTGCCAGCACTGGACAGGGCTATTCACCCCTCCACTTT. The V call is TRBV28, the J call TRBJ1-6; 8 bases fit TRBD1. Germline values: CDR1 MDHEN, CDR2 SYDVKM. The CDR3 totals 13 residues. V lost 7 bases to trimming and J lost 8 bases; unmatched junction nucleotides: 4.

The chain recombines TRBV9 with TRBJ2-1; 8 bases line up with TRBD2. The CDR3 consists of 16 residues. Germline values: CDR1 SGDLS, CDR2 YYNGEE. Trimming at V came to 4 bases and at J to 4 bases, leaving 10 bases not matched to a gene. The CDR3 sequence: CASSSNVAGTYNEQFF. The DNA of the CDR3 is TGTGCCAGCAGCTCAAATGTAGCGGGGACTTACAATGAGCAGTTCTTC.

The chain uses TRBV27 and TRBJ2-7, with 11 bases lining up with TRBD1. V shed 3 bases and J 7 bases; nucleotides not matched to a gene: 11. The CDR3 spans 16 residues. Germline V lookup: CDR1 MNHEY, CDR2 SMNVEV (reference sequence). The CDR3 DNA reads TGTGCCAGCAGTTTGGGACCGGGACAGGGGGTGTTAGAGCAGTACTTC. It yields the protein CASSLGPGQGVLEQYF.

This chain joins TRBV7-9 and TRBJ2-7; TRBD2 agrees at 16 bases. The CDR3 totals 17 residues. Germline CDR1 reads SEHNR; CDR2 reads FQNEAQ (reference sequence). V was clipped by 5 bases and J by 3 bases; unmatched bases: 7. CDR3 residues: CASSPPGTSGRGYEQYF. In DNA form, the CDR3 reads TGTGCCAGCAGCCCACCCGGGACTAGCGGGAGGGGCTACGAGCAGTACTTC.

This sequence joins TRBV7-2 and TRBJ1-1, with D perhaps TRBD1 (6 bases). The CDR3 totals 14 residues. Germline V gives CDR1 SGHTA, CDR2 FQGNSA. Between the trimmed V and J ends, which lost 4 bases and 10 bases, there was a span of 19 bases. CDR3 DNA: TGTGCCAGCAGCTCGATCTCAGGGGCCCTAGGAGCTTTCTTT. Its protein product is CASSSISGALGAFF.

The chain uses TRBV7-9 and TRBJ2-1; the match to TRBD2 covers 15 bases. The CDR3 extends over 17 amino acids. Germline trimming cut 4 bases from V and 8 bases from J; bases unmatched to any gene: 9. The V gene's germline CDR1 is SEHNR and CDR2 FQNEAQ (reference sequence). This CDR3 reads CASSSRTSGGAIDEQFF. CDR3 coding DNA: TGTGCCAGCAGCTCCCGGACTAGCGGGGGGGCAATCGATGAGCAGTTCTTC.

The chain combines TRBV21-1 with TRBJ2-1; the table's D call of TRBD2 was not tested on the DNA. TRBV21-1 corresponds to a pseudogene. The CDR3 has 17 residues. In DNA, the CDR3 is TGTGCCAGCAGCACGGAGGGACTAGCATTAGCCTACAATGAGCAGTTCTTC. Amino acid sequence: CASSTEGLALAYNEQFF.

V gene TRBV28 combines with J gene TRBJ2-5; the D gene is possibly TRBD2 (5 bases). Germline V gene lookup returns CDR1 MDHEN and CDR2 SYDVKM. There are 14 residues in the CDR3. The V and J ends lost 10 bases and 2 bases respectively, with 17 bases between them. The CDR3 DNA reads as TGTGCCACCGGGAAGGACGGAGCACAAGAGACCCAGTACTTC. Translated: CATGKDGAQETQYF.

This chain connects TRBV7-9 to TRBJ2-3; no clear D gene. The germline CDR1 and CDR2 sequences are SEHNR and FQNEAQ (reference sequence). Trimming cost V 5 bases and J 2 bases, with 8 bases left between them. The CDR3 loop spans 13 amino acids. In DNA form, the CDR3 reads TGTGCCAGCAGCCAGACTCCCACAGATACGCAGTATTTT. Translation: CASSQTPTDTQYF.

The chain is built from TRBV2 and TRBJ2-1; D is undetermined. The V and J ends lost 8 bases and 7 bases respectively, with 15 bases between them. The germline CDR1 and CDR2 sequences are SNHLY and FYNNEI. The CDR3 has 13 residues. The CDR3 bases are TGTGCCAGCTCGCAGTTTACCTGGAATGAGCAGTTCTTC. Protein sequence: CASSQFTWNEQFF.